These T cell receptor beta chains were read from a single sample in a study of T cell responses to AZD1222 COVID-19 vaccine. Here immunoSEQ multiplex PCR was the method, and the copy in TCRdb shows in-frame clones only, minus some. The data contain approximately 97,000 clones, 86% of them singletons. This material consisted of peripheral blood, taken on day 0 of AZD1222 vaccination. The receptors were sampled from an adult in good health. The CDR3 runs from the conserved cysteine through the conserved F or W. D genes are given only for firm matches. The size of a clone is reported for some rows only, either as once, few or many, or as a class for expanded clones.

j_call	v_call	d_call	clone_size	cdr3_nt	cdr3_aa
TRBJ2-2	TRBV5-1	TRBD2	-	TGCGCCAGCAGCCCTGGACTAGCGGGAGTCGCCGGGGAGCTGTTTTTT	CASSPGLAGVAGELFF
TRBJ2-7	TRBV27	TRBD2	few	TGTGCCAGAAAAAGCGGGGCGGGGGGGCTCTACGAGCAGTACTTC	CARKSGAGGLYEQYF
TRBJ2-1	TRBV6-2/TRBV6-3	TRBD2	-	TGTGCCAGCAGTTACGTAGCGGGGGCCTCCTACAATGAGCAGTTCTTC	CASSYVAGASYNEQFF
TRBJ1-1	TRBV5-1	-	-	TGCGCCAGCAGCTTGACGGACCACATGAACACTGAAGCTTTCTTT	CASSLTDHMNTEAFF
TRBJ1-3	TRBV11-2	TRBD1	-	TGTGCCAGCAGCCTCCGGGACAGGGCCCGAAACACCATATATTTT	CASSLRDRARNTIYF
TRBJ1-2	TRBV6-5	TRBD1	-	TGTGCCAGCATTTTTCGGACAGGACCTAACTATGGCTACACCTTC	CASIFRTGPNYGYTF
TRBJ2-1	TRBV9	-	-	TGTGCCAGCAGCGGGCCCCGGGGGACCTCCTACAATGAGCAGTTCTTC	CASSGPRGTSYNEQFF
TRBJ2-7	TRBV7-2	TRBD2	-	TGTGCCAGCAGCTTAGTAGCGGGACACTACGAGCAGTACTTC	CASSLVAGHYEQYF
TRBJ1-1	TRBV2	-	once	TGTGCCAGCAGTGAACAGAGGGGACCGAACACTGAAGCTTTCTTT	CASSEQRGPNTEAFF
TRBJ1-1	TRBV7-9	-	-	TGTGCCAGCAGCTGGGCTAAGGCTGGGGACACTGAAGCTTTCTTT	CASSWAKAGDTEAFF
TRBJ1-2	TRBV6-5	-	-	TGTGCCAGCAGTTACTCGGGGCAGGACTATGGCTACACCTTC	CASSYSGQDYGYTF
TRBJ1-2	TRBV11-1	TRBD1	once	TGTGCCAGCAGCTTAACGGACAGGGGTTATGGCTACACCTTC	CASSLTDRGYGYTF
TRBJ2-3	TRBV6-5	-	-	TGTGCCATTACCCAGGGGGAGGTAGGAGATACGCAGTATTTT	CAITQGEVGDTQYF
TRBJ1-6	TRBV3-1/TRBV3-2	TRBD1	-	TGTGCCAGCAGCCGACAGGGTGTTGATTCACCCCTCCACTTT	CASSRQGVDSPLHF
TRBJ2-6	TRBV4-3	-	once	TGCGCCAGCAGCCAAGATTGGCCAGGGGCTGGGGCCAACGTCCTGACTTTC	CASSQDWPGAGANVLTF
TRBJ1-5	TRBV7-9	TRBD1	-	TGTGCCAGCAGCTTATACGGACAGGGGATCGGCAATCAGCCCCAGCATTTT	CASSLYGQGIGNQPQHF
TRBJ2-1	TRBV19	TRBD1	-	TGTGCCAGTAGGACCTTCGGACAGGGAGCCTACAATGAGCAGTTCTTC	CASRTFGQGAYNEQFF
TRBJ1-1	TRBV28	-	-	TGTGCCAGCAGTTTACAGGAGAACACTGAAGCTTTCTTT	CASSLQENTEAFF
TRBJ1-4	TRBV12-3/TRBV12-4	-	-	TGTGCCAGCCGGAGTGAGAATGAAAAACTGTTTTTT	CASRSENEKLFF
TRBJ1-3	TRBV5-6	-	few	TGTGCCAGCAGCTTGAGAGGAAATCCTGGAAACACCATATATTTT	CASSLRGNPGNTIYF
TRBJ2-1	TRBV2	TRBD2	-	TGTGCCAGCGGAGCCCCGGGACTAGCGGTCTACAATGAGCAGTTCTTC	CASGAPGLAVYNEQFF
TRBJ1-2	TRBV5-6	-	-	TGTGCCAGCAGCTCCTACACCTCAGCTAACTATGGCTACACCTTC	CASSSYTSANYGYTF
TRBJ2-1	TRBV6-2/TRBV6-3	-	-	TGTGCCAGCAGCCCCACTATCTACAATGAGCAGTTCTTC	CASSPTIYNEQFF
TRBJ1-1	TRBV12-3/TRBV12-4	-	-	TGTGCCAGCAGTTTGCCGGGAGGCACTGAAGCTTTCTTT	CASSLPGGTEAFF
TRBJ1-1	TRBV6-4	TRBD1	-	TGTGCCAGCAGACCCGGACAGGGGAGCGCTGAAGCTTTCTTT	CASRPGQGSAEAFF
TRBJ2-7	TRBV28	-	few	TGTGCCAGCAGCCCCCTACCACTGAGAACAGTAACCTACGAGCAGTACTTC	CASSPLPLRTVTYEQYF
TRBJ2-1	TRBV18	TRBD2	-	TGTGCCAGCTCACCCACTAGCGGGAGACGTATTTGGGACAATGAGCAGTTCTTC	CASSPTSGRRIWDNEQFF
TRBJ2-5	TRBV18	TRBD2	-	TGTGCCAGCTCACCATCTTTAGCGGGGGGCCAAGAGACCCAGTACTTC	CASSPSLAGGQETQYF
TRBJ2-3	TRBV11-1	-	-	TGTGCCAGCAGCCTCGAACTCACAGATACGCAGTATTTT	CASSLELTDTQYF
TRBJ2-7	TRBV11-2	-	-	TGTGCCAGCAGTCCAATAGGGCGGCGGGGAACCCCCTACGAGCAGTACTTC	CASSPIGRRGTPYEQYF
TRBJ2-7	TRBV9	-	-	TGTGCCAGCAGCCCAGGTGGCATCTCCTACGAGCAGTACTTC	CASSPGGISYEQYF
TRBJ2-5	TRBV10-3	-	-	TGTGCCATCAGTGGGGGATCTGGGGGGATGGTCCAAGAGACCCAGTACTTC	CAISGGSGGMVQETQYF
TRBJ2-3	TRBV19	TRBD1	-	TGTGCCAGTAGTATCAGGACAGGGACGGATACGCAGTATTTT	CASSIRTGTDTQYF
TRBJ1-5	TRBV7-9	-	-	TGTGCCAGCAGCCTGGACGGACGGAATCAGCCCCAGCATTTT	CASSLDGRNQPQHF
TRBJ1-5	TRBV7-2	-	-	TGTGCCAGCAGCTTAGACTCATATCAGCCCCAGCATTTT	CASSLDSYQPQHF
TRBJ1-4	TRBV11-2	TRBD1	-	TGTGCCAGCAGCTTCCGGACAGGTGCAACTAATGAAAAACTGTTTTTT	CASSFRTGATNEKLFF
TRBJ1-2	TRBV2	-	-	TGTGCCAGCAGTGGAGGAGGGGGACTTAACTATGGCTACACCTTC	CASSGGGGLNYGYTF
TRBJ1-1	TRBV6-5	-	-	TGTGCCAGCAGTTTTCTTCCGCAGGGGAACACTGAAGCTTTCTTT	CASSFLPQGNTEAFF
TRBJ1-2	TRBV7-2	TRBD1	-	TGTGCCAGCAGCCCAGACAGGGGGCAGGGAGGCTACACCTTC	CASSPDRGQGGYTF
TRBJ1-5	TRBV2	-	-	TGTGCCAGCAGTGAGCAGGGTCAAGTTCAGCCCCAGCATTTT	CASSEQGQVQPQHF
TRBJ1-5	TRBV6-1	TRBD1	-	TGTGCCAGCAGTGAATGGTCAGGGGGTTACAATCAGCCCCAGCATTTT	CASSEWSGGYNQPQHF
TRBJ1-5	TRBV28	-	-	TGTGCCAGCAATATGGGGGCAACGGTTCATCAGCCCCAGCATTTT	CASNMGATVHQPQHF
TRBJ2-7	TRBV5-1	TRBD1	-	TGCGCCAGCAGCCCTGAGGGGGCAGGGGGCATGTACGAGCAGTACTTC	CASSPEGAGGMYEQYF
TRBJ1-1	TRBV6-5	-	-	TGTGCCAGCAGTTACGGTGGTACGGGGGCGATTGAAGCTTTCTTT	CASSYGGTGAIEAFF
TRBJ2-3	TRBV29-1	-	-	TGCAGCGTTGAGGGGATTGCTAGCACAGATACGCAGTATTTT	CSVEGIASTDTQYF
TRBJ1-1	TRBV7-9	-	-	TGTGCCAGCAGCTCGGACAAACCTGAAGCTTTCTTT	CASSSDKPEAFF
TRBJ1-1	TRBV7-3	-	-	TGTGCCAGCAGCTTACAGGGTGGGGGCACTGAAGCTTTCTTT	CASSLQGGGTEAFF
TRBJ2-1	TRBV6-5	-	-	TGTGCCAGCAGTTACTCCCTGGACAGCTCCTACAATGAGCAGTTCTTC	CASSYSLDSSYNEQFF
TRBJ1-2	TRBV5-1	TRBD1	-	TGCGCCAGCAGCTTTGATTCAGGACAGGGGGCGCAAGGCTACACCTTC	CASSFDSGQGAQGYTF
TRBJ2-3	TRBV4-2	-	-	TGTGCCAGCAGCCAGGGGAGGGACAGTTCTAGAGGGGATACGCAGTATTTT	CASSQGRDSSRGDTQYF
TRBJ1-5	TRBV28	TRBD1	-	TGTGCCAGCCTCCGGGACAGGGGCTCCCCGGGGGCGAATCAGCCCCAGCATTTT	CASLRDRGSPGANQPQHF
TRBJ2-5	TRBV7-2	TRBD2	few	TGTGCCAGCAGCTCTAGCGGAGCATCCCAAGAGACCCAGTACTTC	CASSSSGASQETQYF